The clone carrying this T cell receptor beta chain was counted only a few times. TCRdb analysed the RT-PCR reads with MiXCR anew, one entry per CDR3 protein. This sample has about 680,000 distinct CDR3 sequences, with more than 13% found just once. This CDR3 is built from 15 residues. Germline CDR1 and CDR2: DFQATT and SNEGSKA (reference sequence). Germline trimming cut 4 bases from V and 6 bases from J; bases unmatched to any gene: 10. What was sequenced was memory CD4+ T cells from blood. The V call is TRBV20-1, the J call TRBJ2-2; 8 nucleotides line up with TRBD1. This receptor was taken from a female donor in good health, serving as a healthy control. The CDR3: CSAKGQGRTAGELFF. CDR3 DNA: TGCAGTGCTAAAGGACAGGGACGAACGGCCGGGGAGCTGTTTTTT.